The T cell receptor beta chain described here comes from a study of shared clonotypes between healthy human individuals. Study details: CD8 memory received one plate per donor, CD8 naive two, CD4 memory three and CD4 naive three.

Points from the study as a whole: The sharing of around 5% of naive CD4 clonotypes was seen across a handful of donors. Memory subsets generally showed lower estimated richness than naive subsets.

In the sorted-subset replicate PCRs, 150 to 250 ng DNA, 25,000 to 30,000 T cell genomes, was used. Profiling relied on immunoSEQ multiplex PCR, and the TCRdb table lists in-frame clones only, not all of them. The table records about 2 million clones, over 85% of them present only once. With regard to this clone: Its matching antigen is unknown.

The CDR3 is 11 residues long. Germline V gene lookup returns CDR1 GTSNPN and CDR2 SVGIG (reference sequence). Trimming pared 0 bases from V and 5 bases from J, leaving 5 bases between. Material: naive CD4+ T cells sorted from blood. Subset noted: CD45RA+ positively selected. The chain is built from TRBV30 and TRBJ2-7; D uncertain. The sequence was collected from a man aged 18 to 29 in good health. The CDR3 bases are TGTGCCTGGAGTGTAGGCGACGAGCAGTACTTC. Translated: CAWSVGDEQYF.